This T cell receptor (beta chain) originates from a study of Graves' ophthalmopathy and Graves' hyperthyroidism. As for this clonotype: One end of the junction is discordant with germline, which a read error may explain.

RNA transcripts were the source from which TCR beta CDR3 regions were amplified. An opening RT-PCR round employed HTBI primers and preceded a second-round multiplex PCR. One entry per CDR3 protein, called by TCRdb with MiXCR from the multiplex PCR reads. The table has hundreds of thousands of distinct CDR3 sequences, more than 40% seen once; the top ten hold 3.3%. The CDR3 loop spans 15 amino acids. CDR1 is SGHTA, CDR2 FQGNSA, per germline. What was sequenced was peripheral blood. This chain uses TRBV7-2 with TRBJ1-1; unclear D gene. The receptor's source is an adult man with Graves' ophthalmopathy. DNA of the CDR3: TGCGCCAGCAGCCAAGTTCTCGGTCTGAACACTGAAGCTTTCTTT. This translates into CASSQVLGLNTEAFF.